This T cell receptor beta chain appears in the sequencing data of a study of post-analysis software for immune sequencing data. cDNA libraries for TCR beta contained unique molecular identifiers. TCRdb re-analysed the PCR reads in MiXCR, keeping a single row per CDR3 protein. The sample comprises some 450,000 distinct CDR3 sequences, roughly 46% of which are singletons, and 9% to 13% rests with the top ten. Germline V lookup: CDR1 MGHDK, CDR2 SYGVNS. Deletions cut 3 bases from V and 5 bases from J, with 13 bases between. The CDR3 is 14 amino acids. Study-wide points: The study found significantly lower normalized Chao1 diversity in multiple sclerosis patients than in controls. Five TRBV segments, including TRBV5-6, TRBV5-1 and TRBV20-1, were more frequent in patients than controls.

Note on this clonotype: Antigen: not known.

The TCR sequence derives from a girl between 5 and 17 years old with multiple sclerosis. Input material: blood. The chain has TRBV25-1 and TRBJ1-2; possibly TRBD1 for D (6 bases). The CDR3: CASSDGTYSYGYTF. Written as DNA, the CDR3 is TGTGCCAGCAGTGACGGGACATACAGTTATGGCTACACCTTC.